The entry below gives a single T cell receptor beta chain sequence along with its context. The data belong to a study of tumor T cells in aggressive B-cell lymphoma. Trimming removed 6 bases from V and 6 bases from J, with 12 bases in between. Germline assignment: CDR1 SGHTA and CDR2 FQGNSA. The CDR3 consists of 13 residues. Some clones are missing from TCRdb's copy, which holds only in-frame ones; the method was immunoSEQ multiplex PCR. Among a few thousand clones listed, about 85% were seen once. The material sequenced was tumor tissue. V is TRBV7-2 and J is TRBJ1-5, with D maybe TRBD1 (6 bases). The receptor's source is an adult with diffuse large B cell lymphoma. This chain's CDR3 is CASSSTGSQPQHF. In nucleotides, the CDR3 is TGTGCCAGCAGTTCTACAGGGAGTCAGCCCCAGCATTTT.